This T cell receptor beta chain was identified during a study of blood T cell repertoires in COVID-19. Overall study: Acute and convalescent COVID-19 specimens originated in the United States, Italy and Spain. T cells, B-cell-depleted T cells, or PBMCs provided the cDNA or gDNA that served as material.

CDR1 is SGHVS and CDR2 is FNYEAQ in the germline V gene. This CDR3 spans 14 amino acids. V gave up 5 bases and J gave up 4 bases; unmatched junction bases: 3. Original methodology: It was from reference gene primer amplification that nucleated cell counts were estimated. Data came from immunoSEQ multiplex PCR; TCRdb stores just in-frame clones and leaves some out. V and J calls and clone size are as listed in that table; D and trimming were resolved from the DNA. Of 98,000 or so clones in the sample, 80% to 90% were seen once. This clone has just a few counts. The chain joins TRBV7-6 to TRBJ1-5; 9 nucleotides line up with TRBD1. Source material: peripheral blood. This clonotype was obtained from a human donor in a cohort sampled during active COVID-19. The CDR3 sequence is CASSPDRGNQPQHF. The CDR3, as DNA: TGTGCCAGCAGCCCTGACAGGGGGAATCAGCCCCAGCATTTT.